This entry describes one TCR beta chain. Its matching antigen is unknown. This entry comes from a study of beta chain features in type 1 diabetes. Study-wide findings and caveats: Type 1 diabetes patients had TCRB CDR3s that were shorter (moderately but significantly so) in all four CD4+ subsets.

The CDR3 contains 15 residues. The ends lost 4 bases at V and 2 bases at J; junction bases unmatched: 4. The germline V gene encodes CDR1 SGHDN and CDR2 FVKESK. Reverse transcribing all isolated RNA meant expressed TCRB transcripts were sequenced. The protocol was immunoSEQ multiplex PCR, while the TCRdb copy is restricted to in-frame clones and leaves out a portion. The table records about 270,000 clones, more than 13% of them present only once. The sequence derives from a man aged 25 to 40 with type 1 diabetes. The material sequenced was naive CD4+ T cells from blood. This rearrangement joins TRBV14 to TRBJ2-7, with 11 bases identical to TRBD1. CDR3 sequence reads: CASSLRTGGAYEQYF. CDR3 nucleotide sequence: TGTGCCAGCAGCCTTCGGACAGGGGGCGCCTACGAGCAGTACTTC.